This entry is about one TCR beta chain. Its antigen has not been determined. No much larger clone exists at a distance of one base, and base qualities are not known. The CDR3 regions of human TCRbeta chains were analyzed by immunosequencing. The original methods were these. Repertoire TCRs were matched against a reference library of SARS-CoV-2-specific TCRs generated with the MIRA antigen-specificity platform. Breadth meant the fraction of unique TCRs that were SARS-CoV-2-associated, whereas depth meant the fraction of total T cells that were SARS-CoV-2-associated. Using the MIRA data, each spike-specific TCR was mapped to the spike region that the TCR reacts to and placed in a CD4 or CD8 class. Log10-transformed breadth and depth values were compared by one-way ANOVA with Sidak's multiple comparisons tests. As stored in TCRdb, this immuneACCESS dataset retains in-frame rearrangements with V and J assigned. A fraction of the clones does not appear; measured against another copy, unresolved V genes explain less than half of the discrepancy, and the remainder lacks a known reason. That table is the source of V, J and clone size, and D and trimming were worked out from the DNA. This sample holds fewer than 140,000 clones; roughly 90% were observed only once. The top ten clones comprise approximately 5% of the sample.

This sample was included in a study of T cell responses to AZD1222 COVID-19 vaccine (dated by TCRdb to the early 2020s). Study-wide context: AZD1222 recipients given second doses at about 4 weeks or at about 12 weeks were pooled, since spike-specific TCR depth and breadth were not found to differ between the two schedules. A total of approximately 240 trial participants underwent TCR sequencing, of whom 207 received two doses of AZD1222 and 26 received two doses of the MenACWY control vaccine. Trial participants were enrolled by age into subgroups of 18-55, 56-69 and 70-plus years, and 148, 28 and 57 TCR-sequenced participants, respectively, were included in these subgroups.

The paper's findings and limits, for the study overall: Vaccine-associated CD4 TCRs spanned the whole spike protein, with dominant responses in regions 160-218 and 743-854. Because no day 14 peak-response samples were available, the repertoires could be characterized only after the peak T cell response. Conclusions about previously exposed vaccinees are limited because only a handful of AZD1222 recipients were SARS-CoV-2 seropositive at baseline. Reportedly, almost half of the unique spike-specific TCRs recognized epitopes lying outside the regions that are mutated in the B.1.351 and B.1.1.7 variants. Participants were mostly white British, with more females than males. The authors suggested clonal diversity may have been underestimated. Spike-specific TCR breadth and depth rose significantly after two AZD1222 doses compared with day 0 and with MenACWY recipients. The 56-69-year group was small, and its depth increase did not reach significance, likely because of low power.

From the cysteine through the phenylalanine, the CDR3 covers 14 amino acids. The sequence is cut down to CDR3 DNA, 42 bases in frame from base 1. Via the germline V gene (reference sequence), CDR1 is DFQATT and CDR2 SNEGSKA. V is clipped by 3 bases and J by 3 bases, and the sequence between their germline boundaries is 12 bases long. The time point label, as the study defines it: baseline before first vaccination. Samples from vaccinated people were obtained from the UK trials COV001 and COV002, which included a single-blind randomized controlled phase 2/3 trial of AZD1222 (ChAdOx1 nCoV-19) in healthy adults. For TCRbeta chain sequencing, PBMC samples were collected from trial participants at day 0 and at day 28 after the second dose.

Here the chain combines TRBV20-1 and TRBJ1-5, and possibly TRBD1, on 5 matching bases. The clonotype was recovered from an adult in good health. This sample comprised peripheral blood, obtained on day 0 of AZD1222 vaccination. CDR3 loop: CSASMGGNNQPQHF. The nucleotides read TGCAGTGCTAGTATGGGGGGGAACAATCAGCCCCAGCATTTT.